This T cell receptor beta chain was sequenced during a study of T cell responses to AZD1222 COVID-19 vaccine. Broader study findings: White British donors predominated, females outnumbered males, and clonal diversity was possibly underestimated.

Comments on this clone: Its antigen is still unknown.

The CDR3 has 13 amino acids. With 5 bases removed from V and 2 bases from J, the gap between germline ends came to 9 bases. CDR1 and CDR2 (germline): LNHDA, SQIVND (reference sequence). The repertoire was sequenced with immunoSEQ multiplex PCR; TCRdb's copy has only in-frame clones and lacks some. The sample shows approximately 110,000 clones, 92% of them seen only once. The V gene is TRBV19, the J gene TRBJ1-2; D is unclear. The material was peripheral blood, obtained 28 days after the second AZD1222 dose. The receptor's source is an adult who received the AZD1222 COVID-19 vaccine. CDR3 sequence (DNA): TGTGCCAGTAGTGCTGACCCCAACTATGGCTACACCTTC. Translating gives CASSADPNYGYTF.